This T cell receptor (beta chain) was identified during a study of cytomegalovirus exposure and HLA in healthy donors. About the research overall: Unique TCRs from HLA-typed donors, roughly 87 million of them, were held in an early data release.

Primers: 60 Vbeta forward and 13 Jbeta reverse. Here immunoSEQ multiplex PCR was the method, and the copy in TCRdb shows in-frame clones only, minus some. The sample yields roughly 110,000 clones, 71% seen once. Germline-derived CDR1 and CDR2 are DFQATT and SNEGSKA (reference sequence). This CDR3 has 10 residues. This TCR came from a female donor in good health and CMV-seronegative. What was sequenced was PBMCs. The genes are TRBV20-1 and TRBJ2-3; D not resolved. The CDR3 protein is CSGVDDTQYF. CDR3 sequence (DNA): TGCAGCGGAGTAGATGACACGCAGTATTTT.